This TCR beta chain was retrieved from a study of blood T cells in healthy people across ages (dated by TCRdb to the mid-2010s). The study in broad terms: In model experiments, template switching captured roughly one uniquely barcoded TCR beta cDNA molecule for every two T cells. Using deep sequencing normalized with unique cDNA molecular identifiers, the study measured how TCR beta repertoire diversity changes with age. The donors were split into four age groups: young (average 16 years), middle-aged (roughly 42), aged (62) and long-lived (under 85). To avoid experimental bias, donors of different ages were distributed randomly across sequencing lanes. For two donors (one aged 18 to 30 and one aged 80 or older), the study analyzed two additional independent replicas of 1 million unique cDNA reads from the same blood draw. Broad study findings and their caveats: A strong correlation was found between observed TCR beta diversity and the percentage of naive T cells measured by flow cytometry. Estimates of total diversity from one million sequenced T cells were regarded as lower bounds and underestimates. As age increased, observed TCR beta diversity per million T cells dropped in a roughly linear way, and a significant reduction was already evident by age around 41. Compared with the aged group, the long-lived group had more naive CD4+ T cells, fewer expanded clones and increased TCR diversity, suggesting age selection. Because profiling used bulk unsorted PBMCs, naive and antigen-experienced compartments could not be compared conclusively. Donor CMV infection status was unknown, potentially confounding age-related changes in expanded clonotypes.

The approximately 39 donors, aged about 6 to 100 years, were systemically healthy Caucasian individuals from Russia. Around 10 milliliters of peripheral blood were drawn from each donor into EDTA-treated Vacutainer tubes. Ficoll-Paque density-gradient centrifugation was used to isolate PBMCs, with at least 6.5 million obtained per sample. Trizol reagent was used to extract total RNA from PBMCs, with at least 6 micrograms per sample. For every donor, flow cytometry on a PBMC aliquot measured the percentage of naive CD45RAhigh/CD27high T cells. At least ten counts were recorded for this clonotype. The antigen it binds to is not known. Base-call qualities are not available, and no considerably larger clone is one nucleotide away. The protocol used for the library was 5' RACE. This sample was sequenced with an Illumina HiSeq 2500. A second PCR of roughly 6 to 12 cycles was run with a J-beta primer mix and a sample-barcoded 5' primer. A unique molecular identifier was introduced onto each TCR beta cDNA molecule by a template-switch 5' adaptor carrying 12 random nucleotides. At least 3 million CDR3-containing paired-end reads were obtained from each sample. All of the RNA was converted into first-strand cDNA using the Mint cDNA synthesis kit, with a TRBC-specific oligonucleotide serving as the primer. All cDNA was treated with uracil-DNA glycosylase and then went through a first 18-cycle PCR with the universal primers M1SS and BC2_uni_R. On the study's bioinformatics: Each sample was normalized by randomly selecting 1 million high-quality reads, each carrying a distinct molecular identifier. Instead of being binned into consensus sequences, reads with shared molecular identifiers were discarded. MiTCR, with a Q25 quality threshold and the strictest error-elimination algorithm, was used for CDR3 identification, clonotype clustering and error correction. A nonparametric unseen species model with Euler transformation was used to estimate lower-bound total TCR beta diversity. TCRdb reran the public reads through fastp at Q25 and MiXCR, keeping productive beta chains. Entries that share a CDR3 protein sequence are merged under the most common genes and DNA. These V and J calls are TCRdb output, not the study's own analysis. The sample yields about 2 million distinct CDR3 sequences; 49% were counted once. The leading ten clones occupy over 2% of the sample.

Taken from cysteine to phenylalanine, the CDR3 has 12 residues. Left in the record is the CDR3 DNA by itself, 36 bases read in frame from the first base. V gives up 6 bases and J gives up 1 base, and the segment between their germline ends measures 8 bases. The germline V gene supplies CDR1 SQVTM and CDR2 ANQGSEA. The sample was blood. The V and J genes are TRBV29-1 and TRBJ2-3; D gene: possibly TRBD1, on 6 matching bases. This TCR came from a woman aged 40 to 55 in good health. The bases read TGCAGCGTAAGGACAGGCACAGATACGCAGTATTTT. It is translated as CSVRTGTDTQYF.